One T cell receptor beta chain is described in this entry. What it binds is not known. PCR primers comprised 60 Vbeta and 13 Jbeta primers. Libraries were prepared by immunoSEQ multiplex PCR; TCRdb keeps only in-frame clonotypes and omits some of them. The sample has approximately 86,000 clones, roughly three quarters seen once. This specimen comes from a study of cytomegalovirus exposure and HLA in healthy donors. Study findings and constraints: Of the V segments, some could not be distinguished, including TRBV6-2 and TRBV6-3, and were excluded. Later on, a genetic analysis was performed. It linked a missense variant in DCLRE1C with V- and J-gene trimming of TCR beta.

Healthy bone marrow donors made up the cohort. At sampling all donors were nominally healthy, likely with unrecorded immune exposures. The CDR3 length is 16 residues. Germline V gene sequence: CDR1 SGHRS, CDR2 YFSETQ. V shed 4 bases, J shed 6 bases, and the junction held 10 bases outside the gene matches. Sequencing input: PBMCs. The TCR sequence derives from a man between 40 and 49 years old in good health and CMV-seronegative. V gene TRBV5-1 combines with J gene TRBJ2-1; TRBD2 matches at 10 bases. The CDR3 loop reads CASSPERGGVVNEQFF. CDR3 bases: TGCGCCAGCAGCCCGGAGCGGGGGGGGGTCGTCAATGAGCAGTTCTTC.